The 24 T cell receptor beta chains listed next were all sequenced from one sample in a study of cytomegalovirus exposure and HLA in healthy donors. The protocol was immunoSEQ multiplex PCR, while the TCRdb copy is restricted to in-frame clones and leaves out a portion. The sample lists 100,000 to 150,000 clones; 95% to 96% were seen once. The sample taken for sequencing was PBMCs. The receptors were sampled from a man between 18 and 29 years old in good health and CMV-seronegative.

The gene calls are TRBV6-5 and TRBJ1-2, with D possibly TRBD1 on 6 matching bases. Trimming stripped 5 bases from V and 4 bases from J, with 8 bases between. Germline CDR1 reads MNHEY; CDR2 reads SVGAGI. The CDR3 is 12 amino acids. DNA of the CDR3: TGTGCCAGCAGTCGGGACACCTATGGCTACACCTTC. Translating it yields CASSRDTYGYTF.

The V call is TRBV4-2, the J call TRBJ1-1, with TRBD1 identical over 8 bases. Germline V lookup: CDR1 LGHNA, CDR2 YNFKEQ. After removal of 0 bases from V and 5 bases from J, the junction contained 5 bases not matched to a gene. The CDR3 consists of 15 residues. The CDR3 spells CASSQDGQGITEAFF. In nucleotides, the CDR3 is TGTGCCAGCAGCCAAGACGGACAGGGTATTACTGAAGCTTTCTTT.

This clone was observed a single time. The chain uses TRBV11-3 and TRBJ2-1, with TRBD1 matching 8 bases. J gave up 7 bases and V 3 bases, and 8 bases lay outside the gene matches. The CDR3 totals 15 residues. CDR1 and CDR2 from the germline V gene are SGHNT and YENEEA. CDR3 nucleotide sequence: TGTGCCAGCAGCTTTACAGGGGGGAACTCAAATGAGCAGTTCTTC. This sequence encodes CASSFTGGNSNEQFF.

The J gene is TRBJ1-1, the V gene TRBV18, with D unresolved. Germline V gene lookup returns CDR1 KGHSH and CDR2 LQKENI. The CDR3 is 19 amino acids. V lost 3 bases to trimming and J lost 0 bases, with 23 bases between them. The CDR3 bases are TGTGCCAGCTCACCTCCCCCGTTATCCCAGGAGGCGCTGAACACTGAAGCTTTCTTT. Translating gives CASSPPPLSQEALNTEAFF.

V and J are TRBV11-2 and TRBJ2-3; TRBD2 agrees at 10 bases. This CDR3 comprises 16 residues. Trimming took 4 bases from V and 1 from J; bases not matched to a gene: 5. Germline values: CDR1 SGHAT, CDR2 FQNNGV. The CDR3 DNA reads TGTGCCAGCAGCTCCGGACTAGCGGTACGCACAGATACGCAGTATTTT. It encodes CASSSGLAVRTDTQYF.

J is TRBJ1-5 and V is TRBV28; D uncertain. V was clipped by 8 bases and J by 0 bases, with 8 bases between them. The CDR3 consists of 13 residues. CDR1 is MDHEN, CDR2 SYDVKM, per germline. For the CDR3, the DNA is TGTGCCAGCGGGAGATATAGCAATCAGCCCCAGCATTTT. Translating gives CASGRYSNQPQHF.

This clone was counted only a few times. The chain has TRBV2 and TRBJ1-4, with 12 bases matching TRBD1. The ends lost 6 bases at V and 8 bases at J; junction bases unmatched: 4. The germline V gene encodes CDR1 SNHLY and CDR2 FYNNEI. The CDR3 spans 14 residues. The CDR3: CASRGTGGREKLFF. The CDR3 coding sequence is TGTGCCAGCAGGGGGACAGGGGGCAGAGAAAAACTGTTTTTT.

This chain connects TRBV13 to TRBJ1-1; the D gene is possibly TRBD1 (6 bases). The CDR3 totals 16 residues. Trimming stripped 4 bases from V and 1 base from J, with 16 bases between. Germline V gene sequence: CDR1 PRHDT, CDR2 FYEKMQ (reference sequence). In DNA, the CDR3 is TGTGCCAGCAGCTCCCGACAGGTACTTCGGAACACTGAAGCTTTCTTT. Protein: CASSSRQVLRNTEAFF.

The gene calls are TRBV7-9 and TRBJ2-3; perhaps TRBD2 as D (5 bases). Trimming removed 1 base at V and 6 bases at J, with 17 bases between. The germline gives CDR1 SEHNR, CDR2 FQNEAQ (reference sequence). CDR3 length: 16 residues. In nucleotides, the CDR3 is TGTGCCAGCAGCTTAGGGTGGGCTAGCAGAGTTGATACGCAGTATTTT. It is translated as CASSLGWASRVDTQYF.

The rearrangement joins TRBV9 to TRBJ2-1; 7 bases fit TRBD2. CDR1 is SGDLS and CDR2 is YYNGEE in the germline V gene. With V trimmed by 0 bases and J by 1 base, 4 bases remained unmatched. The CDR3 is 16 amino acids. The CDR3 protein is CASSVAEGGSYNEQFF. CDR3 DNA: TGTGCCAGCAGCGTAGCTGAGGGAGGGTCCTACAATGAGCAGTTCTTC.

This rearrangement joins TRBV9 to TRBJ1-1; a possible D gene is TRBD1 (6 bases). Germline V gene lookup returns CDR1 SGDLS and CDR2 YYNGEE. This CDR3 comprises 16 residues. Trimming shortened V by 4 bases and J by 0 bases, and 16 bases separated the two germline ends. The CDR3 sequence is CASSPHPQGLNTEAFF. CDR3 in DNA: TGTGCCAGCAGCCCTCACCCACAGGGCTTGAACACTGAAGCTTTCTTT.

J is TRBJ2-3 and V is TRBV18, with D perhaps matching TRBD2 (6 bases). The CDR3 contains 16 residues. The ends were cut back, 6 bases at V and 1 base at J, with 17 bases in the middle. CDR1 is KGHSH and CDR2 is LQKENI in the germline V gene. DNA of the CDR3: TGTGCCAGCTCCCCCCCCCTAGCGCATCGCACAGATACGCAGTATTTT. As protein: CASSPPLAHRTDTQYF.

The rearrangement uses TRBV6-5 and TRBJ2-7; 9 positions agree with TRBD1. In germline, CDR1 is MNHEY, CDR2 SVGAGI. The V gene end was trimmed by 6 bases and the J gene end by 2 bases; junction bases not matched to a gene: 8. CDR3 size: 15 residues. Here the CDR3 reads CASSEIGTGTYEQYF. The CDR3 DNA follows: TGTGCCAGCAGCGAAATCGGGACAGGGACCTACGAGCAGTACTTC.

The chain couples TRBV20-1 to TRBJ1-3, with D possibly matching TRBD1 (5 bases). The CDR3 is 11 residues long. CDR1 is DFQATT and CDR2 is SNEGSKA in the germline V gene (reference sequence). V was clipped by 3 bases and J by 7 bases, with 7 bases between them. CDR3: CSARGGNTIYF. In DNA, the CDR3 is TGCAGTGCTAGGGGGGGTAACACCATATATTTT.

The rearrangement joins TRBV30 to TRBJ2-7; the D is unclear. The CDR3 extends over 11 amino acids. CDR1 is GTSNPN and CDR2 is SVGIG in the germline V gene (reference sequence). Trimming pared 2 bases from V and 6 bases from J, leaving 8 bases between. The chain's CDR3 is CAWSPGSEQYF. The CDR3 coding sequence is TGTGCCTGGAGTCCCGGGTCCGAGCAGTACTTC.

V and J are TRBV4-3 and TRBJ2-3, with D tentatively TRBD1 (6 bases). Trimming removed 0 bases at V and 3 bases at J, with 13 bases between. Germline CDR1 LGHNA, CDR2 YSLEER. The CDR3 runs to 16 residues. The CDR3 here is CASSQDGAGETDTQYF. CDR3 in DNA: TGCGCCAGCAGCCAAGATGGGGCAGGGGAGACAGATACGCAGTATTTT.

The rearrangement links TRBV29-1 to TRBJ2-7; possibly TRBD1 for D (6 bases). The CDR3 extends over 15 amino acids. Trimming stripped 6 bases from V and 0 bases from J, with 18 bases between. Germline values: CDR1 SQVTM, CDR2 ANQGSEA. The CDR3 DNA reads TGCAGCGTATCCACACCACAGGGCCTCTCCTACGAGCAGTACTTC. Protein: CSVSTPQGLSYEQYF.

The chain employs TRBV28 and TRBJ2-4; tentatively, D is TRBD1 (5 bases). From germline, CDR1 is MDHEN and CDR2 SYDVKM. V lost 5 bases, J lost 2 bases, and 10 bases lay in between. The CDR3 sequence is 14 residues long. CDR3 residues: CASSPQGTKNIQYF. The DNA of the CDR3 is TGTGCCAGCAGTCCCCAGGGAACCAAAAACATTCAGTACTTC.

This rearrangement joins TRBV27 to TRBJ1-2, with D perhaps TRBD1 (5 bases). Trimming took 0 bases from V and 5 from J, leaving 10 bases between them. Germline CDR1 reads MNHEY; CDR2 reads SMNVEV (reference sequence). The CDR3 is 14 residues long. Here the CDR3 DNA reads TGTGCCAGCAGTTTATCGCGGGGGGAATATGGCTACACCTTC. Translation gives CASSLSRGEYGYTF.

The rearrangement uses TRBV19 and TRBJ2-2, with a tentative D call TRBD2 (7 bases). Trimming shortened V by 10 bases and J by 1 base, and 19 bases separated the two germline ends. This CDR3 has 16 residues. Looked up from germline, CDR1 is LNHDA and CDR2 is SQIVND (reference sequence). DNA of the CDR3: TGTGCCACCAGTGGGGGGGCGGTTGGGAACACCGGGGAGCTGTTTTTT. Its translation is CATSGGAVGNTGELFF.

This chain joins TRBV30 and TRBJ1-2; 8 nucleotides match TRBD1. CDR3 length equals 15 residues. Per the germline V gene, CDR1 is GTSNPN and CDR2 is SVGIG (reference sequence). Trimming removed 5 bases from V and 6 bases from J; junction bases left unmatched: 14. This CDR3 is CAWGGQGLLTNGYTF. The CDR3 DNA reads TGTGCCTGGGGAGGACAGGGCCTCCTTACAAATGGCTACACCTTC.

The chain has TRBV15 and TRBJ2-1, with 8 bases matching TRBD2. CDR1 and CDR2 from the germline V gene are LNHNV and YYDKDF (reference sequence). The CDR3 is made up of 17 amino acids. Losses at the gene ends were 0 bases for V and 9 bases for J; bases not matched to a gene: 13. CDR3 residues: CATSRDPRREVGSEQFF. Written as DNA, the CDR3 is TGTGCCACCAGCAGAGATCCACGGCGGGAGGTCGGCAGTGAGCAGTTCTTC.

J is TRBJ1-2 and V is TRBV6-5; tentatively, D is TRBD1 (6 bases). The V gene's germline CDR1 is MNHEY and CDR2 SVGAGI. Between the trimmed V and J ends, which lost 2 bases and 2 bases, there was a span of 9 bases. This CDR3 is built from 14 residues. CDR3 amino acids: CASSYGGGNYGYTF. CDR3 DNA: TGTGCCAGCAGTTACGGGGGGGGCAACTATGGCTACACCTTC.

V usage is TRBV19 and J usage is TRBJ1-5; tentative D call: TRBD1 (5 bases). Trimming pared 3 bases from V and 4 bases from J, leaving 10 bases between. This CDR3 is built from 14 residues. Per the germline V gene, CDR1 is LNHDA and CDR2 is SQIVND (reference sequence). The CDR3 sequence: CASSIKGVNQPQHF. The CDR3 bases are TGTGCCAGTAGTATTAAAGGGGTTAATCAGCCCCAGCATTTT.